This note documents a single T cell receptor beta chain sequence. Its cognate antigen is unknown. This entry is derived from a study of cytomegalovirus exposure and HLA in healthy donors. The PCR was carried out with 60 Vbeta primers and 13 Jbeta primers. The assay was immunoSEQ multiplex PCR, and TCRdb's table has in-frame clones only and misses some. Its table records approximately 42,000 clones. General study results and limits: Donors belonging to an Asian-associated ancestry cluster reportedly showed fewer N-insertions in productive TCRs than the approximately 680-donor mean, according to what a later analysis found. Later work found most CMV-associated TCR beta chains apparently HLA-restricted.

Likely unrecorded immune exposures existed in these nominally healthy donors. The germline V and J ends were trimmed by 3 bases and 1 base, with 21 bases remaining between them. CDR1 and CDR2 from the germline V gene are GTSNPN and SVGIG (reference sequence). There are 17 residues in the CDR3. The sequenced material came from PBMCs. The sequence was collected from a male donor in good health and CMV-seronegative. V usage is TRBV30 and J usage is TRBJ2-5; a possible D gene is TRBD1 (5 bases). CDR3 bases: TGTGCCTGGAGGGCCCCCTACTCTTGGACAACCCAAGAGACCCAGTACTTC. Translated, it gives CAWRAPYSWTTQETQYF.